The 18 T cell receptor beta chains reported below all come from one sample, sequenced in a study of cytomegalovirus exposure and HLA in healthy donors. Vbeta (60) and Jbeta (13) primers were used in the PCR. The data were produced by immunoSEQ multiplex PCR, yet TCRdb's version contains in-frame clones alone and is incomplete. The sample holds 100,000 to 150,000 clones, 80% seen once. Material: PBMCs. The receptors derive from a man between 25 and 39 years old in good health and CMV-seropositive.

The rearrangement joins TRBV18 to TRBJ1-3; D gene unclear. CDR3 length: 16 residues. The V gene's germline CDR1 is KGHSH and CDR2 LQKENI. V lost 1 base and J 1 base, leaving 11 bases between the germline ends. As DNA, the CDR3 is TGTGCCAGCTCACCACGGGTCCGGAGGTCTGGAAACACCATATATTTT. Translated, it gives CASSPRVRRSGNTIYF. The entire variable domain, with the rest obtained from reference TRBV18 and TRBJ1-3, is as follows: NAGVMQNPRHLVRRRGQEARLRCSPMKGHSHVYWYRQLPEEGLKFMVYLQKENIIDESGMPKERFSAEFPKEGPSILRIQQVVRGDSAAYFCASSPRVRRSGNTIYFGEGSWLTVV.

This clone appeared a single time. This sequence joins TRBV12-5 and TRBJ2-1, with TRBD1 as a possible D gene (6 bases). Germline V gene lookup returns CDR1 LGHNT and CDR2 FRNRAP. The CDR3 length is 15 residues. V shed 7 bases and J shed 8 bases, with 21 bases lying between them. The CDR3 region is CASAPPYRDWHEQFF. The CDR3 DNA follows: TGTGCTAGTGCCCCCCCCTACAGGGATTGGCATGAGCAGTTCTTC.

DNA for the CDR3: TGTGCCAGCAGCTTAGGCAACAGGGGTGAAAAACTGTTTTTT. Protein: CASSLGNRGEKLFF. The chain employs TRBV13 and TRBJ1-4; TRBD1 matches 7 bases. Germline-derived CDR1 and CDR2 are PRHDT and FYEKMQ (reference sequence). This CDR3 contains 14 residues. J gave up 7 bases and V 0 bases, and 2 bases lay outside the gene matches.

The chain has TRBV7-2 and TRBJ2-5; D gene unclear. The germline CDR1 and CDR2 sequences are SGHTA and FQGNSA. Deletions cut 8 bases from V and 5 bases from J, with 15 bases between. The CDR3 length is 13 residues. The DNA for the CDR3 is TGTGCCAGCGCCGAGGTGGCTCTTGAGACCCAGTACTTC. This encodes CASAEVALETQYF.

The J gene is TRBJ2-7, the V gene TRBV23-1, with D hard to call. TRBV23-1 counts as an open reading frame of uncertain function. The CDR3 has 10 amino acids. V was cut by 9 bases and J by 2 bases, with 5 bases left in between. In nucleotides, the CDR3 is TGCGCCAGATGTACCTACGAGCAGTACTTC. Encoded protein: CARCTYEQYF.

The rearrangement uses TRBV30 and TRBJ2-3; D may be TRBD2 (5 bases). CDR1 and CDR2 from the germline V gene are GTSNPN and SVGIG (reference sequence). Trimming shortened V by 4 bases and J by 2 bases, and 7 bases separated the two germline ends. This CDR3 is 12 amino acids long. The CDR3, as DNA: TGTGCCTGGAACCGGGACACAGATACGCAGTATTTT. Its translation: CAWNRDTDTQYF.

The CDR3 DNA is TGTGCCAGCAGATTTGGGACAGGGGGCCGGAATGAGCAGTTCTTC. It is translated as CASRFGTGGRNEQFF. V and J are TRBV7-3 and TRBJ2-1; 12 positions match TRBD1. Trimming at V came to 6 bases and at J to 7 bases, leaving 7 bases not matched to a gene. Germline values: CDR1 SGHTA, CDR2 FQGTGA. The length of the CDR3 is 15 residues.

The chain combines TRBV9 with TRBJ1-2; 8 bases agree with TRBD1. Germline V CDR1 and CDR2: SGDLS, YYNGEE. Losses at the gene ends were 1 base for V and 0 bases for J; bases not matched to a gene: 2. This CDR3 comprises 15 residues. The CDR3 DNA reads as TGTGCCAGCAGCGTAACAGGGGGAGCTAACTATGGCTACACCTTC. Protein product: CASSVTGGANYGYTF.

This clone appeared a few times. V and J are TRBV6-1 and TRBJ1-5, with D unresolved. V lost 4 bases and J 1 base, leaving 17 bases between the germline ends. The CDR3 is 17 residues long. CDR1 and CDR2 from the germline V gene are MNHNS and SASEGT. The CDR3 nucleotides are TGTGCCAGCAGTGGAGTCATTATGAGAGGGAGCAATCAGCCCCAGCATTTT. It translates to CASSGVIMRGSNQPQHF.

The J gene is TRBJ2-3, the V gene TRBV6-6, with TRBD1 matching over 8 bases. Germline-derived CDR1 and CDR2 are MNHNY and SVGAGI (reference sequence). Unmatched junction bases numbered 5, after V lost 6 bases and J lost 6 bases. This CDR3 is 13 amino acids long. CDR3 in DNA: TGTGCCAGCAGGGGGGACAGGTGGGATACGCAGTATTTT. Its translation: CASRGDRWDTQYF.

This sequence joins TRBV27 and TRBJ2-1, with TRBD2 identical over 9 bases. V shed 5 bases and J 7 bases; nucleotides not matched to a gene: 9. Germline V gene sequence: CDR1 MNHEY, CDR2 SMNVEV (reference sequence). This CDR3 spans 15 amino acids. The CDR3 here is CASSSGGRRGNEQFF. CDR3 DNA: TGTGCCAGCAGTAGCGGGGGGAGGAGAGGGAATGAGCAGTTCTTC.

The table lists this clone with a few counts. An end of the junction differs from the germline gene, which may be a read error. J is TRBJ2-4 and V is TRBV9; tentative D call: TRBD2 (6 bases). CDR3 length: 16 residues. Germline CDR1 is SGDLS and CDR2 is YYNGEE. CDR3 in amino acids: CASSGQSALAKNSQYF. CDR3 bases: TGTGCCAGCAGCGGTCAGAGCGCACTAGCCAAAAACAGTCAGTACTTC.

This clone was recorded many times. This sample also contains other DNA sequences that code for the same CDR3. This chain uses TRBV19 with TRBJ2-6; the match to TRBD1 covers 9 bases. Germline V lookup: CDR1 LNHDA, CDR2 SQIVND (reference sequence). Trimming removed 8 bases from V and 1 base from J; junction bases left unmatched: 3. The CDR3 is made up of 15 amino acids. The CDR3 DNA follows: TGTGCCAGTGGGACAGGGACTTCTGGGGCCAACGTCCTGACTTTC. It translates to CASGTGTSGANVLTF.

The table lists this clone with a few counts. The chain uses TRBV19 and TRBJ2-7, with 10 bases fitting TRBD2. With V trimmed by 5 bases and J by 2 bases, 6 bases remained unmatched. Germline-derived CDR1 and CDR2 are LNHDA and SQIVND (reference sequence). CDR3 length: 15 amino acids. CDR3 loop: CASSVSGGMTYEQYF. CDR3 coding DNA: TGTGCCAGTAGTGTTAGCGGGGGGATGACCTACGAGCAGTACTTC.

This chain connects TRBV30 to TRBJ1-2; TRBD1 is a possible D gene (5 bases). The length of the CDR3 is 13 residues. Trimming took 4 bases from V and 5 from J, leaving 14 bases between them. The germline gives CDR1 GTSNPN, CDR2 SVGIG (reference sequence). CDR3 residues: CAWTGPFLYGYTF. The CDR3 nucleotides read TGTGCCTGGACAGGGCCTTTTCTATATGGCTACACCTTC.

This clone was recorded a few times. The V gene is TRBV2, the J gene TRBJ1-2; possible D gene TRBD1, 6 bases. The germline V gene encodes CDR1 SNHLY and CDR2 FYNNEI. V lost 2 bases to trimming and J lost 4 bases, with 11 bases between them. The CDR3 sequence is 14 residues long. The CDR3: CASSEQGMGYGYTF. CDR3 nucleotide sequence: TGTGCCAGCAGTGAACAGGGGATGGGCTATGGCTACACCTTC.

The rearrangement joins TRBV7-6 to TRBJ2-3, with 7 bases lining up with TRBD1. This CDR3 has 14 amino acids. The trim removed 0 bases at V and 6 bases at J, leaving 3 bases unmatched. In germline, CDR1 is SGHVS, CDR2 FNYEAQ. The CDR3 here is CASSLATGLDTQYF. DNA for the CDR3: TGTGCCAGCAGCTTAGCGACAGGGTTGGATACGCAGTATTTT.

The V call is TRBV5-6, the J call TRBJ2-5; TRBD2 aligns across 9 bases. The V and J ends lost 1 base and 0 bases, in that order; junction bases with no gene match: 4. This CDR3 has 16 amino acids. Germline-derived CDR1 and CDR2 are SGHDT and YYEEEE. The CDR3 loop reads CASSLWASGDQETQYF. The CDR3 DNA reads TGTGCCAGCAGCTTGTGGGCTAGCGGGGACCAAGAGACCCAGTACTTC.